The text below deals with one TCR beta chain. Profiling relied on immunoSEQ multiplex PCR, and the TCRdb table lists in-frame clones only, not all of them. The top ten clones hold roughly 4% of a sample with hundreds of thousands of clones, about 89% of them seen once. The sample belongs to a study of blood T cell repertoires in COVID-19. The germline CDR1 and CDR2 sequences are LNHNV and YYDKDF (reference sequence). The V and J ends lost 3 bases and 7 bases, in that order; junction bases with no gene match: 7. The CDR3 consists of 14 residues. The sequencing input was peripheral blood. V gene TRBV15 combines with J gene TRBJ1-1, with TRBD1 identical over 8 bases. The source is a woman in her thirties with acute or convalescent COVID-19. CDR3 protein: CATSRGTGADEAFF. CDR3 nucleotide sequence: TGTGCCACCAGCAGGGGGACAGGAGCCGATGAAGCTTTCTTT.